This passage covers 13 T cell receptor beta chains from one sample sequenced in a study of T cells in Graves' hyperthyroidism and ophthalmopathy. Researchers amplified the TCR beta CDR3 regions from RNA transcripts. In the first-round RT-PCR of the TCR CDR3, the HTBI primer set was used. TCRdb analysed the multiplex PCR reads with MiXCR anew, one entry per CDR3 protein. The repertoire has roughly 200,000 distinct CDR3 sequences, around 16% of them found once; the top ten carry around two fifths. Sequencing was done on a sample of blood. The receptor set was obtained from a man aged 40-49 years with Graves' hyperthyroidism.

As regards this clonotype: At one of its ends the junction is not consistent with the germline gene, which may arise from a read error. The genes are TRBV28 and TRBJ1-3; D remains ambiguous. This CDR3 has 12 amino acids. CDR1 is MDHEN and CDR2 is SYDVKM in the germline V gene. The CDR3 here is CASSFSGNTVYF. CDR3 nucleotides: TGTGCCAGCAGTTTCTCCGGAAACACCGTATATTTT.

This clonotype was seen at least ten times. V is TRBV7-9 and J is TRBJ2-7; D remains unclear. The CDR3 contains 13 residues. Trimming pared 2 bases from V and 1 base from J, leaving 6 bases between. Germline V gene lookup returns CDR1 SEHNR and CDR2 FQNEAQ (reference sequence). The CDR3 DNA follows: TGTGCCAGCAGCTTACCGCCGTCCTACGAGCAGTACTTC. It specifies CASSLPPSYEQYF.

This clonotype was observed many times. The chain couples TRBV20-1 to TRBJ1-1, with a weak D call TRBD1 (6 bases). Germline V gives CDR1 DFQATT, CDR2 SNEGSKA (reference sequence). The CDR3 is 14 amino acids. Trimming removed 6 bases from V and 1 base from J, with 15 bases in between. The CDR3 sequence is CSAEGGAANTEAFF. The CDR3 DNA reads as TGCAGTGCCGAGGGGGGGGCGGCGAACACTGAAGCTTTCTTT.

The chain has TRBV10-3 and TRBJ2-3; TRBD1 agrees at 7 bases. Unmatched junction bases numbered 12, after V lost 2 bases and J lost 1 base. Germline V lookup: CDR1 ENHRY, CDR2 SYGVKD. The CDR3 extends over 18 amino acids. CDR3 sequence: CAISESAVAGGGTDTQYF. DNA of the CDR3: TGTGCCATCAGTGAGAGCGCAGTGGCAGGGGGAGGCACAGATACGCAGTATTTT.

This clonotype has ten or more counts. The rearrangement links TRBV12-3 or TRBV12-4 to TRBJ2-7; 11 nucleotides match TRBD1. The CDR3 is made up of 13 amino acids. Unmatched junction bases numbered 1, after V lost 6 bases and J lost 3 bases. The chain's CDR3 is CASRGQGDYEQYF. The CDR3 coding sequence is TGTGCCAGCAGGGGACAGGGGGACTACGAGCAGTACTTC.

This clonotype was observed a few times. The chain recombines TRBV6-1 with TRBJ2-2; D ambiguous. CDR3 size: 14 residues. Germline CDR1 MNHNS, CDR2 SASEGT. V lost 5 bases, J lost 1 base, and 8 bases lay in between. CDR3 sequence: CASSPQMNTGELFF. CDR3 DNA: TGTGCCAGCAGTCCTCAGATGAACACCGGGGAGCTGTTTTTT.

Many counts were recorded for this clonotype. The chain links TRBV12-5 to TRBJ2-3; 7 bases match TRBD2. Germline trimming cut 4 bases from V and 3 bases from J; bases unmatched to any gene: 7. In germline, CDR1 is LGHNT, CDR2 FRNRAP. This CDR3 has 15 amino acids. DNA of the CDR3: TGTGCTAGTGGTTCCGGTGGACTAGGTACAGATACGCAGTATTTT. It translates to CASGSGGLGTDTQYF. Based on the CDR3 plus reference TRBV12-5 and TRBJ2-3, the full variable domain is DARVTQTPRHKVTEMGQEVTMRCQPILGHNTVFWYRQTMMQGLELLAYFRNRAPLDDSGMPKDRFSAEMPDATLATLKIQPSEPRDSAVYFCASGSGGLGTDTQYFGPGTRLTVL.

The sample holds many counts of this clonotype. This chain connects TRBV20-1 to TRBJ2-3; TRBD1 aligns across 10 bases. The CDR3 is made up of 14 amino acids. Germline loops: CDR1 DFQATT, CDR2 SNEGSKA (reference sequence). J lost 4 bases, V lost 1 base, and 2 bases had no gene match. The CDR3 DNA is TGCAGTGCTAGAGTGGACAGGGGGTCAGATACGCAGTATTTT. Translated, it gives CSARVDRGSDTQYF.

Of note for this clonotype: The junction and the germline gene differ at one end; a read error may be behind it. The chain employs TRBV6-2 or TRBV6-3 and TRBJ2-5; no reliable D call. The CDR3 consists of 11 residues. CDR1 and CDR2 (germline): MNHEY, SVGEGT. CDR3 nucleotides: TGTGCCAGCAGTAATAGCCAGGTCCCTAACTTC. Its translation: CASSNSQVPNF.

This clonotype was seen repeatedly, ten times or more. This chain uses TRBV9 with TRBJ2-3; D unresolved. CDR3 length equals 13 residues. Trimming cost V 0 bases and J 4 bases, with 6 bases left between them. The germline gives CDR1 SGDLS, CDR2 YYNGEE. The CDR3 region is CASSVAPADTQYF. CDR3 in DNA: TGTGCCAGCAGCGTAGCACCGGCAGATACGCAGTATTTT. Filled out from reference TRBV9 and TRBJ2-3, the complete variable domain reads DSGVTQTPKHLITATGQRVTLRCSPRSGDLSVYWYQQSLDQGLQFLIQYYNGEERAKGNILERFSAQQFPDLHSELNLSSLELGDSALYFCASSVAPADTQYFGPGTRLTVL.

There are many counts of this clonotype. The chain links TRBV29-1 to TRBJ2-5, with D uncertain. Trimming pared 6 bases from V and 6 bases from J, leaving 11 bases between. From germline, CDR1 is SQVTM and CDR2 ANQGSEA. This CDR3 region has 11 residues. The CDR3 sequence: CSVERVQTQYF. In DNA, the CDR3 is TGCAGCGTCGAACGGGTGCAGACCCAGTACTTC.

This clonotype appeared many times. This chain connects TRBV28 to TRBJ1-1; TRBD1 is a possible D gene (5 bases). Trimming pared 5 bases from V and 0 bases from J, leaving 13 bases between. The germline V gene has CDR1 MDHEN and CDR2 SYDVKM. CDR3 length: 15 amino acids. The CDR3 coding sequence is TGTGCCAGCAGTCGTCCGACAGCCGTGAACACTGAAGCTTTCTTT. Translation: CASSRPTAVNTEAFF.

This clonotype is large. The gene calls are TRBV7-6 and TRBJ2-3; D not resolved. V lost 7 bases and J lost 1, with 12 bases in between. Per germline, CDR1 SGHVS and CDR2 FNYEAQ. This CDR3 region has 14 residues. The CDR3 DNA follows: TGTGCCAGCACCCCCGGGCGAGGCACAGATACGCAGTATTTT. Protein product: CASTPGRGTDTQYF.